This T cell receptor (beta chain) was sequenced in a study of blood T cells in healthy people across ages. Looked up from germline, CDR1 is SGDLS and CDR2 is YYNGEE. V dropped 2 bases and J dropped 3 bases, with 19 bases sitting between them. The CDR3 is made up of 17 amino acids. The sample holds one count of this clonotype. The authors ran a second PCR of roughly 6 to 12 cycles using a sample-barcoded 5' primer and a J-beta primer mix. A single record per CDR3 protein comes from TCRdb applying MiXCR to the 5' RACE reads. The data contain about 1,600,000 distinct CDR3 sequences, 42% of them singletons.

The clonotype comes from a woman aged 18-29 years in good health. The V call is TRBV9, the J call TRBJ2-3; D could derive from TRBD1 or TRBD2 (7 bases each). The sample consisted of blood. CDR3 sequence reads: CASSVQGGGRSTDTQYF. CDR3 DNA sequence: TGTGCCAGCAGCGTCCAGGGGGGGGGCCGTAGTACAGATACGCAGTATTTT. Supplemented by reference TRBV9 and TRBJ2-3, the full variable domain reads DSGVTQTPKHLITATGQRVTLRCSPRSGDLSVYWYQQSLDQGLQFLIQYYNGEERAKGNILERFSAQQFPDLHSELNLSSLELGDSALYFCASSVQGGGRSTDTQYFGPGTRLTVL.